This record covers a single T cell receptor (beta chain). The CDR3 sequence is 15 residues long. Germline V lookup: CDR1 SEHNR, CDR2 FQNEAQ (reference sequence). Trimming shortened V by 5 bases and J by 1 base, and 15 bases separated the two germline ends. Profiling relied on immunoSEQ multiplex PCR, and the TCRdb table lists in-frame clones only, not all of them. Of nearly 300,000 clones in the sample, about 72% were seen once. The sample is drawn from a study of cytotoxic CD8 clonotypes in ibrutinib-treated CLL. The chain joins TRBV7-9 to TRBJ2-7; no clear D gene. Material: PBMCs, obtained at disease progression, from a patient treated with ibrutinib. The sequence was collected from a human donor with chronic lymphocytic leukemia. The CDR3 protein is CASSVTIGPSYEQYF. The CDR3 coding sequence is TGTGCCAGCAGCGTTACTATTGGGCCTTCCTACGAGCAGTACTTC.